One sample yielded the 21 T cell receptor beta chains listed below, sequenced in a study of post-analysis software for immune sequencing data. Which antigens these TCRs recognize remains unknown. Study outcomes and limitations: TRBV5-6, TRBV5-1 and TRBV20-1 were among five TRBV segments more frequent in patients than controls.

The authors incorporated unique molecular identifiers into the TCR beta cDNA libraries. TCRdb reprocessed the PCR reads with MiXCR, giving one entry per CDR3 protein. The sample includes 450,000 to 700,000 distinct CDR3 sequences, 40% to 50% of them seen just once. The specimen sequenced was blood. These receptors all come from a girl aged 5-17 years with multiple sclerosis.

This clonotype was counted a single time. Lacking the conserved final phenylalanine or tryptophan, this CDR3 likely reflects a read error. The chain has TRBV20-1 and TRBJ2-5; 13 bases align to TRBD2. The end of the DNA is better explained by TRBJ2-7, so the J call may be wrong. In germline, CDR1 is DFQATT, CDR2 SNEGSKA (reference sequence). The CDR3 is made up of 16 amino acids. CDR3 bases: TGCAGTGCTAGAAAATTGGTTGGACTAGCGGGAGACGAGCAGTACTGC. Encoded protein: CSARKLVGLAGDEQYC.

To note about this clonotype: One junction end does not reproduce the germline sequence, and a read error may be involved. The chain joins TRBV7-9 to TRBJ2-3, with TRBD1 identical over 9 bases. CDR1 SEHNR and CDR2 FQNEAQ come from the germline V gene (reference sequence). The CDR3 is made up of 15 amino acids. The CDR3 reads CASSLRDRVTGTQYF. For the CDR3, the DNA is TGTGCCAGCAGCTTGAGGGACAGGGTTACAGGTACGCAGTATTTT.

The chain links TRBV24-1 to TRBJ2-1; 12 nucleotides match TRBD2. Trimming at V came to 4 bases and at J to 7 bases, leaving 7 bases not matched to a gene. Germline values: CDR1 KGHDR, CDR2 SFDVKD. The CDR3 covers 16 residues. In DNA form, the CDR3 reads TGTGCCACCAGTGACTGGACTAGCGGGACGGGTAATGAGCAGTTCTTC. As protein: CATSDWTSGTGNEQFF.

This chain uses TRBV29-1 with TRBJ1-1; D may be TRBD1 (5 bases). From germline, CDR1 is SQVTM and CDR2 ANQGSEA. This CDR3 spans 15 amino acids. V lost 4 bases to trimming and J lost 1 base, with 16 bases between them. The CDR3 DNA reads TGCAGCGTTGTCTCAGGCGGGGCCCAGAACACTGAAGCTTTCTTT. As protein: CSVVSGGAQNTEAFF.

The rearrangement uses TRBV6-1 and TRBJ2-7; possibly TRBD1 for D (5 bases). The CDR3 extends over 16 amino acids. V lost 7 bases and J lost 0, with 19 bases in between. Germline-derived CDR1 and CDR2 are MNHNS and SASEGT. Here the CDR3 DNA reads TGTGCCAGCACCATAGGGGTCAGGGTCAGCTCCTACGAGCAGTACTTC. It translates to CASTIGVRVSSYEQYF.

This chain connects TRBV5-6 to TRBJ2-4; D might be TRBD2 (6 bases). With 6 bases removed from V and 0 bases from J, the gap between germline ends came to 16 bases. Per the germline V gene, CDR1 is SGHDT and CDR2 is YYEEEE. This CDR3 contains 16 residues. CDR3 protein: CASTSNGREAKNIQYF. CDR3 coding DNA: TGTGCCAGCACGTCCAACGGGCGGGAAGCCAAAAACATTCAGTACTTC.

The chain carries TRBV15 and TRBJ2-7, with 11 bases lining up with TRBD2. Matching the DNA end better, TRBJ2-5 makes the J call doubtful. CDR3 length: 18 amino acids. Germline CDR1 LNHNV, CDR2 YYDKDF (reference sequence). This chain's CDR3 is CATSRDPASGGPAKTQYF. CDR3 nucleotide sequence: TGTGCCACCAGCAGAGATCCGGCTAGCGGGGGGCCAGCGAAGACCCAGTACTTC.

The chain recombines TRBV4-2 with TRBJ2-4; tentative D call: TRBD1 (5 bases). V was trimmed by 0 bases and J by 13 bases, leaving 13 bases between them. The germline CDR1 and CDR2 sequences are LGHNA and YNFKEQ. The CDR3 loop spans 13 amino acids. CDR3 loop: CASSQEGRHAQYF. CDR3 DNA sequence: TGTGCCAGCAGCCAAGAGGGGCGCCACGCGCAGTACTTC.

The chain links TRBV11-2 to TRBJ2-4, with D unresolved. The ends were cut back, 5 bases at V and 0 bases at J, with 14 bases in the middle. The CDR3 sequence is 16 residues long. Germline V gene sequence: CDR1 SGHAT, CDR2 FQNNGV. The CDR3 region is CASSLAALLAKNIQYF. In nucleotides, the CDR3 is TGTGCCAGCAGCCTGGCGGCGCTTCTAGCCAAAAACATTCAGTACTTC.

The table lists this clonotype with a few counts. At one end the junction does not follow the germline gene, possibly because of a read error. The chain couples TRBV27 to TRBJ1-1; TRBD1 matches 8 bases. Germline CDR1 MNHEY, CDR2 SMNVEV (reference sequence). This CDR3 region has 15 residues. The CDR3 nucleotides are TGTGCCAGCAGTCTATCCGGGACAGGGAACACTGAAGCTTTCTTT. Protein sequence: CASSLSGTGNTEAFF.

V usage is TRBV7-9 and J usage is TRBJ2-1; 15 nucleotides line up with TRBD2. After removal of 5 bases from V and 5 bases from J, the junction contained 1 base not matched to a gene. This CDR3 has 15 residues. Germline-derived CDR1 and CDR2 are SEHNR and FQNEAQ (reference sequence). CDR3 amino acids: CASSGTSGGNNEQFF. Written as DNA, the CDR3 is TGTGCCAGCAGCGGGACTAGCGGGGGGAACAATGAGCAGTTCTTC.

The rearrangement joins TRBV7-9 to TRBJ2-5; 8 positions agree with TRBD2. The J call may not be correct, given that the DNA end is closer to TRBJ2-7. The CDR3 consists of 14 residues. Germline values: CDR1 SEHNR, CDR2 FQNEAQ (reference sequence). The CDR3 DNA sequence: TGTGCCAGCAGCCCCGAGGCCCGGGGGGGCGAGCAGTACTTC. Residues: CASSPEARGGEQYF.

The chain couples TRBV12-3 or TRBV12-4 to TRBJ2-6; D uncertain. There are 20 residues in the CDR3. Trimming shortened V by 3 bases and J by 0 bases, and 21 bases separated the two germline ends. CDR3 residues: CASSLASRGGISSGANVLTF. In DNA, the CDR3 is TGTGCCAGCAGTTTGGCCTCACGCGGCGGTATCAGCTCTGGGGCCAACGTCCTGACTTTC.

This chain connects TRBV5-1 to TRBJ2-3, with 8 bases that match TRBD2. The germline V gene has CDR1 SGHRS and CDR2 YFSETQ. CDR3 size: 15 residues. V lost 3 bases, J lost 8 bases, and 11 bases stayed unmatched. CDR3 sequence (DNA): TGCGCCAGCAGCTACTCGGGAGGGGCGACCCCTACGCAGTATTTT. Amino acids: CASSYSGGATPTQYF.

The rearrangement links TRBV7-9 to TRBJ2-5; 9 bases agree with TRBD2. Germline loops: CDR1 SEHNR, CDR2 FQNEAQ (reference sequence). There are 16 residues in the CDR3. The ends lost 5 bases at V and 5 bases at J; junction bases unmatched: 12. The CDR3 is CASSDNPGLAWETQYF. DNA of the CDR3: TGTGCCAGCAGCGACAACCCGGGACTAGCCTGGGAGACCCAGTACTTC.

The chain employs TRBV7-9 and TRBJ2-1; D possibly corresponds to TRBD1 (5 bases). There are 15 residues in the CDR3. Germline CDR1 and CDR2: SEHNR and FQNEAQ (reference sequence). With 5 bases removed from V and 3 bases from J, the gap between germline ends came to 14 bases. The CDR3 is CASSRSDSNYNEQFF. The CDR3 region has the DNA TGTGCCAGCAGCCGGAGCGACAGTAACTACAATGAGCAGTTCTTC.

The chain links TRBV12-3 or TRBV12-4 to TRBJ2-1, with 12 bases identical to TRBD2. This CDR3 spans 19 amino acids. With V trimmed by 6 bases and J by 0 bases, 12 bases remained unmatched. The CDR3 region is CASSSGLAGPLSSYNEQFF. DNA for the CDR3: TGTGCCAGCAGCTCCGGACTAGCGGGACCCCTGAGCTCCTACAATGAGCAGTTCTTC.

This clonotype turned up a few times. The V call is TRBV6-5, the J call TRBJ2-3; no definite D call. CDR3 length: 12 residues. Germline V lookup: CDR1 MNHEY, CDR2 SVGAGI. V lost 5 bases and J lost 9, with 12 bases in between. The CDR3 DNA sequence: TGTGCCAGCAGTAGAACCGACGGGACGCAGTATTTT. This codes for CASSRTDGTQYF.

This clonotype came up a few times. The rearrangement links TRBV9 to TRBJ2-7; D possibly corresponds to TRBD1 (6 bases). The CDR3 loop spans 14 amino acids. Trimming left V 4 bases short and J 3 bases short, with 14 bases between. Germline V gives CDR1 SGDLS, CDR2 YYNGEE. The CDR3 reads CASSPTGTSYEQYF. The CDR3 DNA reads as TGTGCCAGCAGCCCTACCGGGACAAGCTACGAGCAGTACTTC.

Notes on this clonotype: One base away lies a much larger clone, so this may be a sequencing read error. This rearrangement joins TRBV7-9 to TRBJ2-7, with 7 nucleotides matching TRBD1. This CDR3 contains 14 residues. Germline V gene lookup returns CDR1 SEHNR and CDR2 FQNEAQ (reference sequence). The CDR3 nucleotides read TGTGTCAGCAGCTTAGGGGGCCAAAACCATGAGCAGTACTTC. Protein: CVSSLGGQNHEQYF.

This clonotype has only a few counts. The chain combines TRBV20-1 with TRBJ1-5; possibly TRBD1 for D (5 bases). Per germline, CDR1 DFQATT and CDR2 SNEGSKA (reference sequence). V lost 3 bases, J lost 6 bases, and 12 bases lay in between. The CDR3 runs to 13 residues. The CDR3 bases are TGCAGTGCTAGGCGGGGGGGTGGTCAGCCCCAGCATTTT. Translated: CSARRGGGQPQHF.